The 20 T cell receptor beta chains below were found in one sample sequenced in a study of monozygotic twins with inflammatory bowel disease. One entry per CDR3 protein, without DNA, is what TCRdb gives after re-calling the 5' RACE reads. Its clone listing holds about 170,000 distinct CDR3 sequences. What was sequenced was blood. These receptors were taken from a human donor with ulcerative colitis or Crohn's disease, or a healthy co-twin of an affected twin (not recorded which).

The genes are TRBV10-3 and TRBJ2-2; without DNA, the TCRdb call of TRBD1 cannot be checked. The V gene's germline CDR1 is ENHRY and CDR2 SYGVKD. The CDR3 sequence is 15 residues long. The CDR3 loop is CAISERAVGAGELFF.

The V gene is TRBV6-5, the J gene TRBJ1-2. Germline values: CDR1 MNHEY, CDR2 SVGAGI. The CDR3 contains 12 residues. This CDR3 reads CASRRGKYGYTF.

The chain couples TRBV7-3 to TRBJ2-3; with no DNA, the TCRdb D assignment of TRBD2 cannot be verified. This CDR3 is 16 amino acids long. Per germline, CDR1 SGHTA and CDR2 FQGTGA. CDR3: CASSPSRGGPLDTQYF.

The chain has TRBV7-6 and TRBJ1-1. Germline V CDR1 and CDR2: SGHVS, FNYEAQ. CDR3 length: 13 amino acids. The CDR3 is CASSLDVNTEAFF.

The rearrangement joins TRBV12-3 or TRBV12-4 to TRBJ2-5; TCRdb selects TRBD2, and the lack of DNA leaves this call unchecked. This CDR3 is built from 15 residues. The CDR3 sequence is CASSSPRTGEETQYF.

The J gene is TRBJ2-5, the V gene TRBV29-1; TCRdb's D call, TRBD1, is unchecked because there is no DNA. The CDR3 has 15 residues. Looked up from germline, CDR1 is SQVTM and CDR2 is ANQGSEA. The CDR3 region is CSVEEDVQIRETQYF.

This CDR3 reads CSANRVRPGANVLTF. V is TRBV20-1 and J is TRBJ2-6; the D gene TCRdb calls, TRBD1, cannot be checked with no DNA. The CDR3 is made up of 15 amino acids. Germline-derived CDR1 and CDR2 are DFQATT and SNEGSKA (reference sequence).

CDR3 sequence: CASSLAASSGELFF. The chain uses TRBV7-2 and TRBJ2-2. The CDR3 runs to 14 residues. The germline V gene encodes CDR1 SGHTA and CDR2 FQGNSA.

The chain links TRBV7-8 to TRBJ2-7; TCRdb indicates TRBD2, and absent DNA this call remains unverified. Germline V gives CDR1 SGHVS, CDR2 FQNEAQ. The CDR3 is 16 amino acids. The CDR3 protein is CASSLARAFGSYEQYF.

The V gene is TRBV10-3, the J gene TRBJ2-7; no DNA is available, so the TRBD1 call from TCRdb remains unchecked. The germline V gene encodes CDR1 ENHRY and CDR2 SYGVKD. The CDR3 totals 15 residues. CDR3 sequence reads: CAIRDPGQGFYEQYF.

The chain couples TRBV15 to TRBJ2-5. The length of the CDR3 is 13 residues. Germline V gene lookup returns CDR1 LNHNV and CDR2 YYDKDF (reference sequence). CDR3 region: CATSREMRETQYF.

The rearrangement joins TRBV11-2 to TRBJ2-7; TCRdb returns TRBD2, unconfirmable since there is no DNA. This CDR3 is built from 14 residues. Germline V gene lookup returns CDR1 SGHAT and CDR2 FQNNGV. This chain's CDR3 is CASSLHAGGSEQYF.

The chain carries TRBV18 and TRBJ2-3. The CDR3 runs 14 residues. Germline V lookup: CDR1 KGHSH, CDR2 LQKENI. CDR3 region: CASSRRLMPDTQYF.

The chain employs TRBV29-1 and TRBJ2-4; TCRdb's assignment of TRBD1 cannot be checked, as there is no DNA. The germline gives CDR1 SQVTM, CDR2 ANQGSEA. The CDR3 consists of 14 residues. CDR3 sequence reads: CSVWGRGAKNIQYF.

The chain couples TRBV28 to TRBJ2-3. Germline lookup yields CDR1 MDHEN and CDR2 SYDVKM. CDR3 length: 13 residues. CDR3 protein: CASRIGNTDTQYF.

This rearrangement joins TRBV20-1 to TRBJ2-3; there is no DNA to check the TCRdb D call of TRBD1. There are 17 residues in the CDR3. CDR1 is DFQATT, CDR2 SNEGSKA, per germline (reference sequence). CDR3 sequence reads: CSAGPGVVALSTDTQYF.

The chain's CDR3 is CASSVTGTDTQYF. The chain recombines TRBV9 with TRBJ2-3; TCRdb returns TRBD1, unconfirmable since there is no DNA. CDR1 is SGDLS, CDR2 YYNGEE, per germline. The CDR3 has 13 amino acids. Variable domain in full (rest from reference TRBV9 and TRBJ2-3): DSGVTQTPKHLITATGQRVTLRCSPRSGDLSVYWYQQSLDQGLQFLIQYYNGEERAKGNILERFSAQQFPDLHSELNLSSLELGDSALYFCASSVTGTDTQYFGPGTRLTVL.

This CDR3 reads CASSASGRKGQPQHF. The gene calls are TRBV5-1 and TRBJ1-5; checking the TCRdb D call of TRBD1 is not possible without DNA. The germline V gene encodes CDR1 SGHRS and CDR2 YFSETQ. There are 15 residues in the CDR3.

The rearrangement links TRBV11-3 to TRBJ2-1. This CDR3 has 12 residues. Germline values: CDR1 SGHNT, CDR2 YENEEA. The CDR3 loop reads CASSPEKAEQFF.

V usage is TRBV29-1 and J usage is TRBJ2-2; TCRdb names TRBD2, which stays unverified in the absence of DNA. The CDR3 runs to 13 residues. Germline V gives CDR1 SQVTM, CDR2 ANQGSEA. The CDR3 sequence is CSVKRSNTGELFF.